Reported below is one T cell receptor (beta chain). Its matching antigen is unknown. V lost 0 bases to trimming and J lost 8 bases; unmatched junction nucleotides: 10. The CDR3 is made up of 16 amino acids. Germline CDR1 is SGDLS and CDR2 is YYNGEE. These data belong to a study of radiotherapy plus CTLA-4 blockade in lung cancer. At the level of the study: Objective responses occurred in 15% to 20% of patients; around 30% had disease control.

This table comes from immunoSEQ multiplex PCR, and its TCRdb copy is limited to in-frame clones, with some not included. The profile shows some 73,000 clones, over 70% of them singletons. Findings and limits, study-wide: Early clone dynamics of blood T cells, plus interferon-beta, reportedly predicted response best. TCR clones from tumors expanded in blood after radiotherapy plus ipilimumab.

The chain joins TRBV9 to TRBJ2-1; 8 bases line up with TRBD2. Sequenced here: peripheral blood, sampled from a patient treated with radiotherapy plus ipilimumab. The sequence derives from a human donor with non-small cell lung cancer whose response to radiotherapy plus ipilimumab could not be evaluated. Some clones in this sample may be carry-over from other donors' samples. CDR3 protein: CASSVDVTGGNYEQFF. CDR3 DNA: TGTGCCAGCAGCGTAGACGTAACGGGGGGGAACTATGAGCAGTTCTTC.